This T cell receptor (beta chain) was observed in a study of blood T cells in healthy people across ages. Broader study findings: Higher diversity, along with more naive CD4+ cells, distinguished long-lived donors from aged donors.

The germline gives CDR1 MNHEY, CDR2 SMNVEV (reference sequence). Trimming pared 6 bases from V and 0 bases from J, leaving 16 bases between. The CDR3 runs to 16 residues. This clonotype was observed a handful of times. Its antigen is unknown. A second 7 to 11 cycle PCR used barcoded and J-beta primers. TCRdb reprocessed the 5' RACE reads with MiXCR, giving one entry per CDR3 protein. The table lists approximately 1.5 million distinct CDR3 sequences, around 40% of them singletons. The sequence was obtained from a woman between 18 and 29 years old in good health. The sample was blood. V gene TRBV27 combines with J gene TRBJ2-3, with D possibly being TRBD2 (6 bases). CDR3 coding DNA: TGTGCCAGCAGCCCCGGTTCGGGGACTAGCACAGATACGCAGTATTTT. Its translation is CASSPGSGTSTDTQYF.